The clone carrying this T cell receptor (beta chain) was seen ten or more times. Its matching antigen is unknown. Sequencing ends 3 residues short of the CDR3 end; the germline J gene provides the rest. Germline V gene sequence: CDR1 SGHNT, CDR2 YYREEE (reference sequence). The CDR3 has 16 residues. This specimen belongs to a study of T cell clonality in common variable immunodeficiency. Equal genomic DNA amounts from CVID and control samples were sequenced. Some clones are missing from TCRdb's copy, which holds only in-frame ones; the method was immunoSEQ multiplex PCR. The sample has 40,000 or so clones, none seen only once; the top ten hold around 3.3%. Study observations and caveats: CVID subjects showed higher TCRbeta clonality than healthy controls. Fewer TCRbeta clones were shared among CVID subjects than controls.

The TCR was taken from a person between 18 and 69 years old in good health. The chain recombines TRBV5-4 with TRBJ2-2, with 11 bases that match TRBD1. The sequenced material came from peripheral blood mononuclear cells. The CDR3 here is CASSSGQGVYNEKLFF. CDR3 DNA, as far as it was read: TGTGCCAGCAGCTCGGGACAGGGGGTATACAATGAAAAG.